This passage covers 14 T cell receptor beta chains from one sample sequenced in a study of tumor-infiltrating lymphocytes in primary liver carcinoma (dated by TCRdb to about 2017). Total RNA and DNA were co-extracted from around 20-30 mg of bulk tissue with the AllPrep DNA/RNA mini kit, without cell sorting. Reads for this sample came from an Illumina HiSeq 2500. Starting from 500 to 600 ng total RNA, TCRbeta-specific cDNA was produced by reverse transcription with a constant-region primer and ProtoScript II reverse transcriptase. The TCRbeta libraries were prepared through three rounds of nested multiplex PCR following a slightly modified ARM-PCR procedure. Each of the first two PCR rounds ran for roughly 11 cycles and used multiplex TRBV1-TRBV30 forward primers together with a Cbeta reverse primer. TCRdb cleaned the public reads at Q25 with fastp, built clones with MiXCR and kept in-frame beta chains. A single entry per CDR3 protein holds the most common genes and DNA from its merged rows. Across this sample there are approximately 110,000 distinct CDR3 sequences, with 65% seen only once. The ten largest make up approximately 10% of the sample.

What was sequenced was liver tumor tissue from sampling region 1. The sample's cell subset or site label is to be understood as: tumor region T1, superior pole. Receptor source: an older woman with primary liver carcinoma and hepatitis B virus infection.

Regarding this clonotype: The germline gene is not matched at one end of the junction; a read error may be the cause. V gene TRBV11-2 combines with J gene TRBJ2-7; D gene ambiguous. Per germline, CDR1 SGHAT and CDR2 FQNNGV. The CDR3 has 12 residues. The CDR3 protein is CASSLTRSEQYF. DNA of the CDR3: TGTGCCAGCAGCCTGACAAGGTCCGAGCAATACTTC.

DNA of the CDR3: TGTGCCAGCAGCCTACAAGTAATGGGAAGGACAGATACGCAGTATTTT. Translating gives CASSLQVMGRTDTQYF. V is TRBV11-2 and J is TRBJ2-3, with D hard to call. The germline V and J ends were trimmed by 5 bases and 3 bases, with 18 bases remaining between them. The CDR3 runs 16 residues. CDR1 and CDR2 from the germline V gene are SGHAT and FQNNGV.

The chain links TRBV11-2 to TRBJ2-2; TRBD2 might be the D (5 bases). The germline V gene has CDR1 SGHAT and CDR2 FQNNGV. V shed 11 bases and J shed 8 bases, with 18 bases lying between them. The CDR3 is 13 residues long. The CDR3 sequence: CADNLDRTGELFF. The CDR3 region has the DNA TGTGCCGACAACTTAGATAGGACTGGGGAGCTGTTTTTT.

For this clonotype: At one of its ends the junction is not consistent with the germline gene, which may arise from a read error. This chain's CDR3 is CASSLGTSGSDDKDIQYF. The CDR3 coding sequence is TGTGCCAGCAGCCTCGGGACTAGTGGGAGCGACGACAAAGACATTCAGTACTTC. This chain links TRBV11-2 with TRBJ2-4; 8 nucleotides match TRBD2. This CDR3 has 18 residues. Germline loops: CDR1 SGHAT, CDR2 FQNNGV. Complete variable domain (other parts from reference TRBV11-2 and TRBJ2-4): EAGVAQSPRYKIIEKRQSVAFWCNPISGHATLYWYQQILGQGPKLLIQFQNNGVVDDSQLPKDRFSAERLKGVDSTLKIQPAKLEDSAVYLCASSLGTSGSDDKDIQYFGAGTRLSVL.

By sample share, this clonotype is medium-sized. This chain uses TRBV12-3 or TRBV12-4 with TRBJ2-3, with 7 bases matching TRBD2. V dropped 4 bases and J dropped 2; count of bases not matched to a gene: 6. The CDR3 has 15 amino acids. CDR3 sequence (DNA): TGTGCCAGCAGTTCTGGGGGACTAACCACAGATACGCAGTATTTT. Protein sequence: CASSSGGLTTDTQYF.

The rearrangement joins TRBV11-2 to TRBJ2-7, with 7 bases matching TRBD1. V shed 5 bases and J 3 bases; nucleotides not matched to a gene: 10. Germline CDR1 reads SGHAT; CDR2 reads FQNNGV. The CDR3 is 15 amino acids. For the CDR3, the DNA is TGTGCCAGCAGCGACCACAACAGGGGCGACTACGAGCAGTACTTC. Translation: CASSDHNRGDYEQYF.

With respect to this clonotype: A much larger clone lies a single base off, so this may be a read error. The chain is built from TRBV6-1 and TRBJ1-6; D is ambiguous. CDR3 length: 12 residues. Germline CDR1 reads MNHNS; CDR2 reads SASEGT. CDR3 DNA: TGTGCCAGCAGTGCGGGATATTCAGCCCTCCACTTT. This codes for CASSAGYSALHF.

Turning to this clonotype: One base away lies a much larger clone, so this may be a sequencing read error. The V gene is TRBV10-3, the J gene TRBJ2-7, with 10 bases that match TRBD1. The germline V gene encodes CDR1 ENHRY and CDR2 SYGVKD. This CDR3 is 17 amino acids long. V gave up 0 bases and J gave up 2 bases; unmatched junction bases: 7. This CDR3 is CAISESILGTGAYEQYF. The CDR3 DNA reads TGTGCCATCAGTGAGTCGATTTTAGGGACAGGGGCCTACGAGCAGTACTTC.

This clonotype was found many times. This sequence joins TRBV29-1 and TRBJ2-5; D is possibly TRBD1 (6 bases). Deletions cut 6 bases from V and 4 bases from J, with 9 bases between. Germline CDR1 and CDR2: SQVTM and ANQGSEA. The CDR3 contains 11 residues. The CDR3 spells CSVVRGETQYF. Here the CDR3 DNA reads TGCAGCGTCGTCAGGGGAGAGACCCAGTACTTC.

The CDR3 nucleotides are TGTGCCAGCTCATTAGGCGTTAGCGCAGATACGCAGTATTTT. As protein: CASSLGVSADTQYF. This rearrangement joins TRBV18 to TRBJ2-3; D might be TRBD2 (5 bases). Per germline, CDR1 KGHSH and CDR2 LQKENI. The CDR3 is 14 residues long. Deletions cut 5 bases from V and 4 bases from J, with 13 bases between. Combining the CDR3 with reference TRBV18 and TRBJ2-3 gives the whole variable domain NAGVMQNPRHLVRRRGQEARLRCSPMKGHSHVYWYRQLPEEGLKFMVYLQKENIIDESGMPKERFSAEFPKEGPSILRIQQVVRGDSAAYFCASSLGVSADTQYFGPGTRLTVL.

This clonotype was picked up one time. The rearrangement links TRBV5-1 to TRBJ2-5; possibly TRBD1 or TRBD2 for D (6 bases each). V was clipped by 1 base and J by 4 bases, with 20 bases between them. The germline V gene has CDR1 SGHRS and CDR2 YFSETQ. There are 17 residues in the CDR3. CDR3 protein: CASSLRRLGGYRETQYF. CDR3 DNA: TGCGCCAGCAGCTTGAGGCGGCTAGGGGGGTACCGAGAGACCCAGTACTTC.

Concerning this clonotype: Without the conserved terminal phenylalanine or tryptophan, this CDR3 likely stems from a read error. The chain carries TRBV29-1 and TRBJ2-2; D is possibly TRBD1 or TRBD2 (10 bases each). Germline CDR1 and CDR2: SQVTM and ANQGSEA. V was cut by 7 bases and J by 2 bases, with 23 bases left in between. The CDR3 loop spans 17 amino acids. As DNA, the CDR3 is TGCAGCGCGCGGGACAGGGGACTAGCGTGTAACACCGGGGAGCTGTTTTCT. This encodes CSARDRGLACNTGELFS.

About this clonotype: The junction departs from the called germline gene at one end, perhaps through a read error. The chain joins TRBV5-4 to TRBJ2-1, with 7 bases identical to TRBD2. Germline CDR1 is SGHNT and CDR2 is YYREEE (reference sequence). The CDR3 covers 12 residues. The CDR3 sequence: CASGLVGGEQLF. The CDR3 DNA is TGTGCCAGCGGGCTAGTGGGGGGGGAGCAGCTCTTC.

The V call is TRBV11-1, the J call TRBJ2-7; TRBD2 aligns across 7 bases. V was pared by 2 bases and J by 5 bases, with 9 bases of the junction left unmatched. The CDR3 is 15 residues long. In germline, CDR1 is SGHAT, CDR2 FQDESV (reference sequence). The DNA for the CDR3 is TGTGCCAGCAGCTTATTTCAGGGAGGGCTCCACGAGCAGTACTTC. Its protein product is CASSLFQGGLHEQYF. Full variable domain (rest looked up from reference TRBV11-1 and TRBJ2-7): EAEVAQSPRYKITEKSQAVAFWCDPISGHATLYWYRQILGQGPELLVQFQDESVVDDSQLPKDRFSAERLKGVDSTLKIQPAELGDSAMYLCASSLFQGGLHEQYFGPGTRLTVT.